The clone carrying this T cell receptor beta chain appeared many times. Its target is not known. This specimen belongs to a study of T cells in Graves' hyperthyroidism and ophthalmopathy. TCR beta CDR3 sequences were amplified from RNA transcripts. A first-round RT-PCR of the TCR CDR3 used the HTBI primer set. TCRdb called the multiplex PCR reads again in MiXCR, with one record for every CDR3 protein. The sample comprises 200,000 to 250,000 distinct CDR3 sequences, approximately 23% of which are singletons, and around 32% rests with the top ten. Together with thyroid ultrasound, orbital computed tomography, serum thyroxine and TRAb, clinical symptoms were used for diagnoses. CDR3 length equals 15 residues. Trimming took 6 bases from V and 4 from J; bases not matched to a gene: 7. The study, taken as a whole, reports: Median prediction lead before ophthalmopathy onset was around 6.9 months with the model.

Sequencing input: blood. This receptor was taken from a woman aged 40 to 55 with Graves' ophthalmopathy. The V and J genes are TRBV12-3 or TRBV12-4 and TRBJ1-3, with 9 nucleotides matching TRBD1. The CDR3 region has the DNA TGTGCCAGCAGCTCCGGGACAGGGAGAGGAAACACCATATATTTT. Its translation is CASSSGTGRGNTIYF.